These T cell receptor beta chains were read from a single sample in a study of response to subunit inactivated influenza vaccine. A single record per CDR3 protein comes from TCRdb applying MiXCR to the RT-PCR reads. The sample contains over 650,000 distinct CDR3 sequences, around 18% of which appear only once. Sequencing used PBMCs from blood, obtained more than 4 days after vaccination. Source of these receptors: a man between 50 and 59 years old who received an inactivated influenza vaccine. Both conserved end residues are part of each CDR3. A D gene is named only where the DNA matches it firmly. Some rows have no size entry. The others give once, few or many, or a class for an expanded clone.

TRBV7-8,TRBJ2-1,many,TRBD2,TGTGCCAGCAGCTCTAGCGGGAGAGGCTCCTACAATGAGCAGTTCTTC,CASSSSGRGSYNEQFF
TRBV5-1,TRBJ2-5,once,.,TGCGCCAGCAGCCCAGTCCTAGGGGGCCAAGAGACCCAGTACTTC,CASSPVLGGQETQYF
TRBV7-9,TRBJ2-7,.,TRBD1,TGTGCCAGCAGCTTCGCTCCAGGAGGGACAGGGTACAGGGAGCAGTACTTC,CASSFAPGGTGYREQYF
TRBV5-1,TRBJ1-1,many,.,TGCGCCAGCAGCTTGGGGAGGGGTGCTTTCTTT,CASSLGRGAFF
TRBV20-1,TRBJ2-3,.,TRBD2,TGCAGTGTCGGGACTAGCGGGGCAGATACGCAGTATTTT,CSVGTSGADTQYF
TRBV12-3/TRBV12-4,TRBJ1-5,few,.,TGTGCCAGCAGTTTAGCCGAGCCCCAGCATTTT,CASSLAEPQHF
TRBV5-6,TRBJ1-4,.,.,TGTGCCAGCAGCTTGGAGGGCCCTAATGAAAAACTGTTTTTT,CASSLEGPNEKLFF
TRBV25-1,TRBJ1-2,many,TRBD1,TGTGCCAGCAGTGGGACAGGCCGAGGGTATGGCTACACCTTC,CASSGTGRGYGYTF
TRBV7-9,TRBJ1-1,few,.,TGTGCCAGCAGCTTAGAGAGGCTTGAAGCTTTCTTT,CASSLERLEAFF
TRBV4-3,TRBJ2-7,.,.,TGCGCCAGCAGCCAAGATGGGTCGCGAGGGGCCTCCGAGCAGTACTTC,CASSQDGSRGASEQYF
TRBV5-1,TRBJ2-5,.,.,TGCGCCAGCAGCTTGATTGGAAAAGAGACCCAGTACTTC,CASSLIGKETQYF
TRBV6-1,TRBJ2-2,.,.,TGTGCCAGCAGTACCCGGACAATCTCCGGGGAGCTGTTTTTT,CASSTRTISGELFF
TRBV7-2,TRBJ1-1,many,.,TGTGCCAGCAGCTTATGGGCAGTACAAGCTGAAGCTTTCTTT,CASSLWAVQAEAFF
TRBV20-1,TRBJ2-3,.,TRBD2,TGCAGTGCTCCAACTAGCGGGAGGCCCGGGGCGCAGTATTTT,CSAPTSGRPGAQYF
TRBV28,TRBJ2-3,few,TRBD2,TGTGCCAGCAGGACCTTAGCGGGGGGGGCTTCGACAGATACGCAGTATTTT,CASRTLAGGASTDTQYF
TRBV27,TRBJ2-5,many,.,TGTGCCAGCAGTCGGTGGGACAAAGAGACCCAGTACTTC,CASSRWDKETQYF
TRBV7-9,TRBJ2-3,few,.,TGTGCCAGCAGCTCGGAGGCAGATACGCAGTATTTT,CASSSEADTQYF
TRBV11-2,TRBJ1-2,.,TRBD1,TGTGCCAGCAGCACCTACAGGGGGACTAACTATGGCTACACCTTC,CASSTYRGTNYGYTF
TRBV5-1,TRBJ2-2,few,.,TGCGCCAGCAGCTTGGATGGGCGCACGAACACCGGGGAGCTGTTTTTT,CASSLDGRTNTGELFF
TRBV29-1,TRBJ2-7,few,.,TGCAGCGTTGGAGACAAAGCGTCCTACGAGCAGTACTTC,CSVGDKASYEQYF
TRBV20-1,TRBJ2-7,.,TRBD2,TGCAGTGCTAGAGAGCTAGCGGGAGGGCCCCACGAGCAGTACTTC,CSARELAGGPHEQYF
TRBV6-1,TRBJ1-5,.,TRBD1,TGTGCCAGCAACCCCCCAGGGGGGGATAGCAATCAGCCCCAGCATTTT,CASNPPGGDSNQPQHF
TRBV7-9,TRBJ2-7,few,.,TGTGCCAGCAGCTTAGAGATGGTTGGCAGGGGCTACGAGCAGTACTTC,CASSLEMVGRGYEQYF
TRBV19,TRBJ2-7,few,TRBD1,TGTGCCAGTAGTTTATCGGACAGGGTCGAGCAGTACTTC,CASSLSDRVEQYF
TRBV7-9,TRBJ2-1,few,TRBD1,TGTGCCGCGGGGACAGGGGTCAGGAATGAGCAGTTCTTC,CAAGTGVRNEQFF
TRBV7-2,TRBJ2-4,.,TRBD2,TGTGCCAGCAGCTTAGATAAGACTAGCGGTTCTATTCAGTACTTC,CASSLDKTSGSIQYF
TRBV6-1,TRBJ1-2,few,.,TGTGCCAGCAGTGAAAAAAGTTTGGACGCCCCCCGATACACCTTC,CASSEKSLDAPRYTF
TRBV5-1,TRBJ2-1,many,TRBD1,TGCGCCAGCAGCTCTCAGGGGGAAGTGAAGTTCTTC,CASSSQGEVKFF
TRBV6-5,TRBJ1-6,.,.,TGTGCCAGCAGTTACTCGATACAGGGCAATTCACCCCTCCACTTT,CASSYSIQGNSPLHF
TRBV5-1,TRBJ2-3,few,.,TGCGCCAGCAGCTTGGGGTCTGGAGGGACCACAGATACGCAGTATTTT,CASSLGSGGTTDTQYF
TRBV5-1,TRBJ2-7,.,TRBD1,TGCGCCAGCAGCTTGGCTGCGGGACAGGGATCCTACGAGCAGTACTTC,CASSLAAGQGSYEQYF
TRBV6-2/TRBV6-3,TRBJ2-7,few,TRBD2,TGTGCCAGCAGTGCGCCGGGACTAGCGGACTACGAGCAGTACTTC,CASSAPGLADYEQYF
TRBV15,TRBJ2-7,few,.,TGTGCCACCAGCAGATCGCAGGGCTACGAGCAGTACTTC,CATSRSQGYEQYF
TRBV7-9,TRBJ2-3,few,.,TGTGCCAGCAGTCCAGGGACTGCAGGAGATACGCAGTATTTT,CASSPGTAGDTQYF
TRBV4-3,TRBJ1-4,few,.,TGCGCCAGCAGCCACACGACCTCTGGCCTACGAGGGAAACTGTTTTTT,CASSHTTSGLRGKLFF